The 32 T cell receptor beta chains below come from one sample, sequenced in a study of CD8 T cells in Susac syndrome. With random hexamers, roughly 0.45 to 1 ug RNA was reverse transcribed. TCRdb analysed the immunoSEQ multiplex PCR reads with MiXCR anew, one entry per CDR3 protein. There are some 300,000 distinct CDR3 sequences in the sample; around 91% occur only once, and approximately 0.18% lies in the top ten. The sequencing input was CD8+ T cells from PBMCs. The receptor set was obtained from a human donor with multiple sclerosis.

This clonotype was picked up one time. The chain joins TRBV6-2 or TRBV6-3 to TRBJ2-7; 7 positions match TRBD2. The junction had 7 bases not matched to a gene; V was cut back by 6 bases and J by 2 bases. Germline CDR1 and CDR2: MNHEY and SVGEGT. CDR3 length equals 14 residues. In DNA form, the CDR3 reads TGTGCCAGCAGCCGCCGAGGGAGGGCCTACGAGCAGTACTTC. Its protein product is CASSRRGRAYEQYF.

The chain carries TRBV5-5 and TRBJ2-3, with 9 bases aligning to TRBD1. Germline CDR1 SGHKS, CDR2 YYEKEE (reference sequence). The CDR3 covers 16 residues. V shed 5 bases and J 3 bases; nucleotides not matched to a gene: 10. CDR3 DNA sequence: TGTGCCAGCAGTAGCACAGGGGGCGCTTATACAGATACGCAGTATTTT. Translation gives CASSSTGGAYTDTQYF. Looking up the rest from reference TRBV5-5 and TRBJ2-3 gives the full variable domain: DAGVTQSPTHLIKTRGQQVTLRCSPISGHKSVSWYQQVLGQGPQFIFQYYEKEERGRGNFPDRFSARQFPNYSSELNVNALLLGDSALYLCASSSTGGAYTDTQYFGPGTRLTVL.

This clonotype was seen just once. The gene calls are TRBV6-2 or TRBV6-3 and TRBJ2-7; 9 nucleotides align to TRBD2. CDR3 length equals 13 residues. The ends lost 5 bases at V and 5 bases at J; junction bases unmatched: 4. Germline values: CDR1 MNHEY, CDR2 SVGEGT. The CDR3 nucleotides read TGTGCCAGCAGTGGGACTAGCCATAACGAGCAGTACTTC. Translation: CASSGTSHNEQYF.

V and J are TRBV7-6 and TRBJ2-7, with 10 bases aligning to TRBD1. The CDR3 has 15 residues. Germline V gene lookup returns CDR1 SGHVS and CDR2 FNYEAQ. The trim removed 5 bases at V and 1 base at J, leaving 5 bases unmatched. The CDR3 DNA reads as TGTGCCAGCAGCCCCCGACAGGGGGCTTCCTACGAGCAGTACTTC. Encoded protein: CASSPRQGASYEQYF.

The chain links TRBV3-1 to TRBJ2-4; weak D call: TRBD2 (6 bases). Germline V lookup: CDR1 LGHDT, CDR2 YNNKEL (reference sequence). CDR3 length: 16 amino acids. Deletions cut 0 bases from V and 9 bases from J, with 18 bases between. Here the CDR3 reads CASSQDWSGLDTIQYF. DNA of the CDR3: TGTGCCAGCAGCCAAGATTGGTCGGGACTTGACACCATTCAGTACTTC.

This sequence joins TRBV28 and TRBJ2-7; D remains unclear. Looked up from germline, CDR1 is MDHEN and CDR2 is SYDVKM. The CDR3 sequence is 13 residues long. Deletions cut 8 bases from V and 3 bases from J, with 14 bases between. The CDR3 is CASRRAGLYEQYF. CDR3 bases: TGTGCCAGCCGCCGGGCAGGCCTCTACGAGCAGTACTTC.

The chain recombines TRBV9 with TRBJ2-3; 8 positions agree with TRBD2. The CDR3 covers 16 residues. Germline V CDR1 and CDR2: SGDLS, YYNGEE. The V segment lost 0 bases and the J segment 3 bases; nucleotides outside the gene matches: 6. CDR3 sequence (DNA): TGTGCCAGCAGCGTAGAAGCGGGAGAAGGTACAGATACGCAGTATTTT. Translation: CASSVEAGEGTDTQYF.

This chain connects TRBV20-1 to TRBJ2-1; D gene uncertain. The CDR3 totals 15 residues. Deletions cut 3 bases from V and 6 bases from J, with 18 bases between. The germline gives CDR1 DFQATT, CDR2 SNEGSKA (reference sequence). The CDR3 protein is CSASLTPLASNEQFF. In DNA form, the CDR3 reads TGCAGTGCTAGCTTGACCCCCCTGGCGAGCAATGAGCAGTTCTTC.

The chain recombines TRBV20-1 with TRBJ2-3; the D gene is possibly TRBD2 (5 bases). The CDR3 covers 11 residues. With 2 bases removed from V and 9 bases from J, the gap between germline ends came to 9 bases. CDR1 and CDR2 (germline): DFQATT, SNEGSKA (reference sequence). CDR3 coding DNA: TGCAGTGCTAGAAGCGGCGGGACGCAGTATTTT. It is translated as CSARSGGTQYF.

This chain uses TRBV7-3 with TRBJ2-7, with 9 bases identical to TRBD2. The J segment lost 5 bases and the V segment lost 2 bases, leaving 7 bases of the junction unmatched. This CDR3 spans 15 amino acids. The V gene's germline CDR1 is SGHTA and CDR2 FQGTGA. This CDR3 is CASSLLAGGPDEQYF. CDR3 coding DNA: TGTGCCAGCAGCTTATTGGCGGGAGGGCCTGACGAGCAGTACTTC.

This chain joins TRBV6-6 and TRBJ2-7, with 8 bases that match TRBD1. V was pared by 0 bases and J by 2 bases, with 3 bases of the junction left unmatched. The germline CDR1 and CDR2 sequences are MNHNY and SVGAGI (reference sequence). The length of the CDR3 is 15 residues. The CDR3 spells CASSYSTQGAYEQYF. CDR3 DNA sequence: TGTGCCAGCAGTTACTCGACACAGGGGGCCTACGAGCAGTACTTC.

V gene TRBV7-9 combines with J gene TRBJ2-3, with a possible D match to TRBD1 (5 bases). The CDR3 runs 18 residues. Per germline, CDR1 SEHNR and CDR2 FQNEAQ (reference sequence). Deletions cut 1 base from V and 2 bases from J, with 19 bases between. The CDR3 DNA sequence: TGTGCCAGCAGCTTAGAGGTCGCAGGGTTAGGTCCCACAGATACGCAGTATTTT. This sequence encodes CASSLEVAGLGPTDTQYF.

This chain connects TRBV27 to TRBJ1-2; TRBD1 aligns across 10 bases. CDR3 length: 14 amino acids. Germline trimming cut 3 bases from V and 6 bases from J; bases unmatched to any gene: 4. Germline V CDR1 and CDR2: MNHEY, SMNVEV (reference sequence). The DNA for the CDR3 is TGTGCCAGCAGTTTCTCGGGACAGGGGAATGGCTACACCTTC. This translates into CASSFSGQGNGYTF.

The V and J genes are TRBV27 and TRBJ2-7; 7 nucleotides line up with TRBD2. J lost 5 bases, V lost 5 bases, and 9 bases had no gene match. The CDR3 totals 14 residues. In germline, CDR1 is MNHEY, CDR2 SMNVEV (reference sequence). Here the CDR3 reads CASSPSGVAHEQYF. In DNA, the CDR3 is TGTGCCAGCAGTCCGAGCGGGGTTGCCCACGAGCAGTACTTC.

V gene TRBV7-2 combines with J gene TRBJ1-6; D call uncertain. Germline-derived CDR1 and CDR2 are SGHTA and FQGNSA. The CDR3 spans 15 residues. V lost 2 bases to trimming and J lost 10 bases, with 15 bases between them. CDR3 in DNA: TGTGCCAGCAGCTTATTTCTTCGGGTTAGCTCACCCCTCCACTTT. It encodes CASSLFLRVSSPLHF.

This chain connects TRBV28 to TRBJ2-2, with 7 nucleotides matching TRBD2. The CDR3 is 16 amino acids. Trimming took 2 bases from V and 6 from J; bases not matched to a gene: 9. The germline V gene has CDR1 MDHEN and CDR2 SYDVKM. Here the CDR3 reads CASSLVGRADPGELFF. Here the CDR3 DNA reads TGTGCCAGCAGTTTAGTGGGGAGGGCTGATCCCGGGGAGCTGTTTTTT.

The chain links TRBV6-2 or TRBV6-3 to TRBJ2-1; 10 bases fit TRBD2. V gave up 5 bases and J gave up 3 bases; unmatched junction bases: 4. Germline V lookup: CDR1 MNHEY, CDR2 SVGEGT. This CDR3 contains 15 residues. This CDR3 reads CASSPSGSGYNEQFF. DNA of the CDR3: TGTGCCAGCAGTCCTAGCGGGAGTGGCTACAATGAGCAGTTCTTC.

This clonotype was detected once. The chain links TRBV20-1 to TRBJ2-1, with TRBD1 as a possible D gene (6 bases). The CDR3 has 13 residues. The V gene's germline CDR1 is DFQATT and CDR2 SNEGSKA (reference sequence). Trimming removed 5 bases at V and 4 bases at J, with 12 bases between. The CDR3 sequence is CSAAGVNYNEQFF. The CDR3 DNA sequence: TGCAGTGCTGCAGGGGTTAATTACAATGAGCAGTTCTTC.

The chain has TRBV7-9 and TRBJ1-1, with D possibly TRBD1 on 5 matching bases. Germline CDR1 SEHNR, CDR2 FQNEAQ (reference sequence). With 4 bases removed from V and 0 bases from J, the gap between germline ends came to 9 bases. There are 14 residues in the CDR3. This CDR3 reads CASSSRELNTEAFF. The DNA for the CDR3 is TGTGCCAGCAGCTCCAGGGAGTTGAACACTGAAGCTTTCTTT.

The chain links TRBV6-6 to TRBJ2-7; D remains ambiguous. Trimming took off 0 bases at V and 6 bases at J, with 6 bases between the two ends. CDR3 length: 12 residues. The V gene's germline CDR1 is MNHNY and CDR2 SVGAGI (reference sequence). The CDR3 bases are TGTGCCAGCAGTTACTCGAGTCTCGAGCAGTACTTC. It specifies CASSYSSLEQYF.

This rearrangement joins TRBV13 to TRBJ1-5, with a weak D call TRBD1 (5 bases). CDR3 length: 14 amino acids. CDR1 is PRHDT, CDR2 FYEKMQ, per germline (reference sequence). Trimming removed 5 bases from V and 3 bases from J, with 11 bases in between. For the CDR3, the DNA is TGTGCCAGCAGCCCGCCGGGGCTCAATCAGCCCCAGCATTTT. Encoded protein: CASSPPGLNQPQHF. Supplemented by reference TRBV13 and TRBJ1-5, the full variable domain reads AAGVIQSPRHLIKEKRETATLKCYPIPRHDTVYWYQQGPGQDPQFLISFYEKMQSDKGSIPDRFSAQQFSDYHSELNMSSLELGDSALYFCASSPPGLNQPQHFGDGTRLSIL.

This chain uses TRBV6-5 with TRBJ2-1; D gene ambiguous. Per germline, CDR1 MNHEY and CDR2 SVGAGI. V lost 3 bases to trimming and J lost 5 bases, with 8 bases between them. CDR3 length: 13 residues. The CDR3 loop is CASSYRMNNEQFF. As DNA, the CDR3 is TGTGCCAGCAGTTATCGAATGAACAATGAGCAGTTCTTC.

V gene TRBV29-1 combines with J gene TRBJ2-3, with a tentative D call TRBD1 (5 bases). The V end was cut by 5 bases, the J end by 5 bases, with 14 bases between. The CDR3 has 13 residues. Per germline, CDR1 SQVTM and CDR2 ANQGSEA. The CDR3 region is CSVPRAGKDTQYF. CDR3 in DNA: TGCAGCGTTCCCAGGGCAGGAAAAGATACGCAGTATTTT.

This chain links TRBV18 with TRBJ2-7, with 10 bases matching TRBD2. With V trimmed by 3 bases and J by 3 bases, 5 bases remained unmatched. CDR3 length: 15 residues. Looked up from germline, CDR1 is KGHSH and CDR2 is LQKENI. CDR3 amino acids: CASSPPLAGRYEQYF. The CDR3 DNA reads TGTGCCAGCTCACCTCCACTAGCGGGACGCTACGAGCAGTACTTC. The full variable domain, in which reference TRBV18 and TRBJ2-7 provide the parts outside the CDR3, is NAGVMQNPRHLVRRRGQEARLRCSPMKGHSHVYWYRQLPEEGLKFMVYLQKENIIDESGMPKERFSAEFPKEGPSILRIQQVVRGDSAAYFCASSPPLAGRYEQYFGPGTRLTVT.

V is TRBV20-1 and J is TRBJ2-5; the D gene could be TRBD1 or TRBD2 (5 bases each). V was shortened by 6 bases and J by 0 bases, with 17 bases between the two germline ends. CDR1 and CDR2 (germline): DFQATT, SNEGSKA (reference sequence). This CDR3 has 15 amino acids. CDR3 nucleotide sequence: TGCAGTGCCGAGGGCAGGGTACCCCACCAAGAGACCCAGTACTTC. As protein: CSAEGRVPHQETQYF.

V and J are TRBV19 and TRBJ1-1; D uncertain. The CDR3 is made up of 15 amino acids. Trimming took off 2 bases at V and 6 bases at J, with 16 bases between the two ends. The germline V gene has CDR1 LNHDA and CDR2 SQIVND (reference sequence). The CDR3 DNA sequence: TGTGCCAGTAGTATATTTTCCAGATCTGGTGCTGAAGCTTTCTTT. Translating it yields CASSIFSRSGAEAFF.

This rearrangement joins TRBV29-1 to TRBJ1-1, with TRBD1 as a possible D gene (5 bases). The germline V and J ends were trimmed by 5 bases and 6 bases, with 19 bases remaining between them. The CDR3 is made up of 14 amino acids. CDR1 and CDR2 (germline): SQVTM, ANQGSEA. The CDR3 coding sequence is TGCAGCGTTAAGGGGCAGGGAAGGTCCCCTGAAGCTTTCTTT. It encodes CSVKGQGRSPEAFF. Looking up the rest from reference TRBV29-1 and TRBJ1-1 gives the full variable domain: SAVISQKPSRDICQRGTSLTIQCQVDSQVTMMFWYRQQPGQSLTLIATANQGSEATYESGFVIDKFPISRPNLTFSTLTVSNMSPEDSSIYLCSVKGQGRSPEAFFGQGTRLTVV.

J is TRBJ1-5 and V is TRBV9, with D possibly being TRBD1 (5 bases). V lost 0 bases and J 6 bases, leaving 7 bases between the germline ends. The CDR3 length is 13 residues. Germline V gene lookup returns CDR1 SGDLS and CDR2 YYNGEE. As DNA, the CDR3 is TGTGCCAGCAGCGTAGAAGGGACTCAGCCCCAGCATTTT. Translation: CASSVEGTQPQHF.

The CDR3 loop is CATSRDHGQFYEQYF. DNA for the CDR3: TGTGCCACCAGCAGAGATCACGGACAGTTTTACGAGCAGTACTTC. The gene calls are TRBV15 and TRBJ2-7; D may be TRBD1 (6 bases). Trimming removed 0 bases from V and 4 bases from J, with 13 bases in between. Germline V CDR1 and CDR2: LNHNV, YYDKDF (reference sequence). The CDR3 contains 15 residues.

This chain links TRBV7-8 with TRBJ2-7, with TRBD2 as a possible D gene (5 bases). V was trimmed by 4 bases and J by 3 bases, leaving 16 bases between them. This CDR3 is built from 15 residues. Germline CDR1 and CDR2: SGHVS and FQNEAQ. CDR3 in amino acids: CASSYLKTGNYEQYF. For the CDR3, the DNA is TGTGCCAGCAGCTACCTCAAAACCGGGAACTACGAGCAGTACTTC.

The DNA of the CDR3 is TGTGCCAGCAATAGACAGGGATACCACGAGCAGTACTTC. This encodes CASNRQGYHEQYF. The chain employs TRBV2 and TRBJ2-7; 7 bases line up with TRBD1. CDR3 length: 13 amino acids. The ends lost 7 bases at V and 5 bases at J; junction bases unmatched: 8. Germline V gene lookup returns CDR1 SNHLY and CDR2 FYNNEI.

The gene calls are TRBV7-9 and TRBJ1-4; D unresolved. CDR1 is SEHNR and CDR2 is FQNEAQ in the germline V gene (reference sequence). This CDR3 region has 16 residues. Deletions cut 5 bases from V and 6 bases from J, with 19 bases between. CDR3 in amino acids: CASSTPTSVLDEKLFF. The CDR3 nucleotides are TGTGCCAGCAGCACACCGACGAGCGTTTTGGATGAAAAACTGTTTTTT.